This T cell receptor (beta chain) comes out of a study of shared clonotypes between healthy human individuals (TCRdb year 2020). Context from the whole study: A few men and a couple of women, aged 18 to 49 years, made up the cohort. Blood TCR repertoires of five healthy adults were deeply sequenced to estimate repertoire size and the extent of clonotype sharing between individuals. Per donor, leukapheresis produced somewhere between about 0.85 and 9.5 billion PBMCs. To increase sequencing depth and limit assay-specific biases, different laboratories used diverse techniques to prepare libraries and sequence TCR repertoires. General study outcomes and caveats: Pairwise subsampling indicated that sequencing depth was expected to affect the degree of clonotype sharing among donors. The small number of donors limited the genetic and exposure-history diversity represented. Only blood was sampled, and tissue TCR repertoires likely differ from those in blood.

There are 12 amino acids in the CDR3, from cysteine to phenylalanine inclusive. Only CDR3 DNA remains: 36 bases, in frame from the first base. CDR1 and CDR2 are drawn from the germline V gene: MDHEN, SYDVKM. For this chain, trimming is 7 bases at the V end and 5 bases at the J end, and the number of junction bases without a gene match is 5. Notes on this clone: Its antigen is not yet known. A far larger clone is one base from this, pointing to a likely read error.

Using the deep immunoSEQ assay, multiplex PCR amplified TCR CDR3 regions from genomic DNA. Genomic DNA extracted from each cell subset was distributed evenly over all wells of several immunoSEQ 96-well plates, and each plate served as one replicate. For unsorted PBMC, each replicate PCR was loaded with 300 to 350 ng genomic DNA, equivalent to some 27,000 T cell genomes. Genomic DNA from unsorted PBMC was sequenced over ten immunoSEQ deep assay plates. The purified libraries were quantified using a Qubit 3.0 fluorometer, sized with a Bioanalyzer 2100, and then quantified again using the KAPA Library Quantification kit. A separate single-read 150-cycle Illumina NextSeq 550 flow cell was used to sequence each immunoSEQ 96-well plate. In the source study's methods: Because the immunoSEQ output included only junctional sequences and no quality scores, the filtering could not be the same as the filtering used for full-length reads. Sequences were annotated with PyIR, a Python wrapper for IgBLAST v1.9, and V/J genes and CDR3 were assigned using IMGT germline references. Any read was removed if the V/J assignment was weak (E-value above 1e-6), the CDR3 was missing, or the read contained stop codons, out-of-frame junctions, or ambiguous translated residues. V3J clonotypes were defined as sequences sharing the same inferred V gene, J gene, and CDR3 amino acid sequence. The percentage overlap between two repertoires was calculated by dividing the number of shared unique clonotypes by the size of the smaller repertoire. RTK rarefaction, the Chao1 estimator, and Recon v2.1 estimates of unobserved clonotypes were used to assess repertoire richness. Held by TCRdb, this immuneACCESS table contains in-frame sequences only and omits some clones. Under half of the omission traces to an unresolved V gene where checked; the cause of the rest is unknown. V, J and clone size were drawn from that table, and D and trimming were deduced from the DNA. Within this sample are about 99,000 clones, with less than 50% of them counted one time only. The ten largest clonotypes hold roughly 15% of the sample.

Healthy HIV-negative adults with no recently reported acute infections or vaccinations were included as donors. All donors were Caucasian adults living in Nashville, Tennessee, USA. For unsorted samples, 90 million or so PBMCs were counted and genomic DNA was extracted with the QIAamp DNA Blood Mini kit. Blood was collected by leukapheresis, and PBMCs were isolated by Ficoll-Histopaque density gradient centrifugation and then cryopreserved in liquid nitrogen vapor phase. The clonotype originates from a woman aged 40-49 years in good health. Some clones in this sample may be carry-over from other donors' samples. Sample: PBMCs. In this chain, TRBV28 is recombined with TRBJ2-7, and 7 bases in between align with TRBD1. The nucleotide sequence is TGTGCCAGCATCGAGGGGGCGAACGAGCAGTACTTC. It translates to CASIEGANEQYF. When the CDR3 is completed using the reference TRBV28 and TRBJ2-7 genes on either side, the full variable domain is DVKVTQSSRYLVKRTGEKVFLECVQDMDHENMFWYRQDPGLGLRLIYFSYDVKMKEKGDIPEGYSVSREKKERFSLILESASTNQTSMYLCASIEGANEQYFGPGTRLTVT.